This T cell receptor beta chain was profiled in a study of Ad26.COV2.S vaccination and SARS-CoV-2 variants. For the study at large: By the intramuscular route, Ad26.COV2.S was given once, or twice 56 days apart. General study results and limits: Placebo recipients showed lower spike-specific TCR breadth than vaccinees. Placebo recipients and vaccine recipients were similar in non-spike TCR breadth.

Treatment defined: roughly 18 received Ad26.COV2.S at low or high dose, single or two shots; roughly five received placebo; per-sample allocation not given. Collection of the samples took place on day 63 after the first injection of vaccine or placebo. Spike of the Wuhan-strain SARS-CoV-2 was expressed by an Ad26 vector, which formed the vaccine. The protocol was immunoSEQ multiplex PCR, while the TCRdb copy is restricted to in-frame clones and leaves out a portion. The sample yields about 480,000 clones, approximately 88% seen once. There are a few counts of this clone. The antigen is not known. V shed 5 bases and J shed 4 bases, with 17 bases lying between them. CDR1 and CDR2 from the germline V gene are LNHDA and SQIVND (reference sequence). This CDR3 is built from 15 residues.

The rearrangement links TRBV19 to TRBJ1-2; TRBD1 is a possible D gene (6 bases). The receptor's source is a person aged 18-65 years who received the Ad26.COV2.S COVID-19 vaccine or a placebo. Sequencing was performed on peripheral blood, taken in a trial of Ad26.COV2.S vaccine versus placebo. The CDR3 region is CASSLGGGGLYGYTF. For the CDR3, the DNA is TGTGCCAGTAGTTTAGGGGGAGGAGGGCTCTATGGCTACACCTTC.